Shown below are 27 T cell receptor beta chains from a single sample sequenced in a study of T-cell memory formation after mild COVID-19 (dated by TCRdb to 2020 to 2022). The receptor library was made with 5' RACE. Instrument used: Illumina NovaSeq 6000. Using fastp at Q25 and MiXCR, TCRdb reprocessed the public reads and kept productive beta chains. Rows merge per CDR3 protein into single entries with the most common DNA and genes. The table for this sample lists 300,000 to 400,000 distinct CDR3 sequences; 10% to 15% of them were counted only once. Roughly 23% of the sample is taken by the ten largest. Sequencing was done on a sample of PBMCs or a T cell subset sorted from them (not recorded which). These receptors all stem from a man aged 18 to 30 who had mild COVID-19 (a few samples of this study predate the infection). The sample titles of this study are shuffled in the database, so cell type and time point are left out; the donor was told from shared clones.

The CDR3 here is CASSAGQGVTGEQYF. The CDR3 DNA reads TGTGCCAGCAGCGCGGGACAGGGAGTAACTGGCGAGCAGTACTTC. J is TRBJ2-7 and V is TRBV7-9, with 9 bases identical to TRBD1. There are 15 residues in the CDR3. The germline V gene has CDR1 SEHNR and CDR2 FQNEAQ (reference sequence). Unmatched junction bases numbered 11, after V lost 5 bases and J lost 6 bases.

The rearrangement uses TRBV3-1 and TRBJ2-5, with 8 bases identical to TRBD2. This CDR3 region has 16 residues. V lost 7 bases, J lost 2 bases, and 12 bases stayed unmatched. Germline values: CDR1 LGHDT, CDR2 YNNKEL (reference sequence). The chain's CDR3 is CASTLSGALTQETQYF. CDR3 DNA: TGTGCCAGCACCCTTAGCGGGGCGTTGACTCAAGAGACCCAGTACTTC.

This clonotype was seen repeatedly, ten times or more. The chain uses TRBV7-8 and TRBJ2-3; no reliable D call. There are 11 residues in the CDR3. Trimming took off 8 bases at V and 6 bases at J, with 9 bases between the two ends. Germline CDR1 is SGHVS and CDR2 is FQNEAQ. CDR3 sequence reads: CASGSADTQYF. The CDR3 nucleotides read TGTGCCAGCGGCTCGGCGGATACGCAGTATTTT.

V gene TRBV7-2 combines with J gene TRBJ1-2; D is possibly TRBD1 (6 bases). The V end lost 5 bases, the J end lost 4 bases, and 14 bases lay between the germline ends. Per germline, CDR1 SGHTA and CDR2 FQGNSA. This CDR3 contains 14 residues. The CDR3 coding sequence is TGTGCCAGCAGCATCAACAGGGAAGGCTATGGCTACACCTTC. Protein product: CASSINREGYGYTF.

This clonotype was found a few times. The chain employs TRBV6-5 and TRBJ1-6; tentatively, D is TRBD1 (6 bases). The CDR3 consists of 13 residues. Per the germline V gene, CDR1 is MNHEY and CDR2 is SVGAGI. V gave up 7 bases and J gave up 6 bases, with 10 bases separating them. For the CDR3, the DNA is TGTGCCAGCATGGAGGGGGGTAATTCACCCCTCCACTTT. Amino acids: CASMEGGNSPLHF.

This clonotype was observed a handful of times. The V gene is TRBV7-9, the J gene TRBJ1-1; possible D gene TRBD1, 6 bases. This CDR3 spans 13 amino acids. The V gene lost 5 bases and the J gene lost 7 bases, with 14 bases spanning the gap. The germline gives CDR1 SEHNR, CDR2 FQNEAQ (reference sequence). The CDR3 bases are TGTGCCAGCAGCAAACCCGGGACAATTGAAGCTTTCTTT. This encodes CASSKPGTIEAFF.

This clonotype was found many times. The CDR3 DNA reads as TGTGCCAGCAGCTTAAGGGGACCCGGGTTCTACGAGCAGTACTTC. It yields the protein CASSLRGPGFYEQYF. This rearrangement joins TRBV11-2 to TRBJ2-7; the D call may be TRBD1 or TRBD2 (5 bases each). This CDR3 is built from 15 residues. Trimming cost V 2 bases and J 3 bases, with 14 bases left between them. CDR1 and CDR2 from the germline V gene are SGHAT and FQNNGV.

CDR3 in amino acids: CASSPQGASGYEQYF. CDR3 coding DNA: TGTGCCAGCTCACCGCAAGGGGCCTCCGGGTACGAGCAGTACTTC. The V gene is TRBV18, the J gene TRBJ2-7; D is possibly TRBD1 (5 bases). V was trimmed by 3 bases and J by 4 bases, leaving 16 bases between them. CDR3 length equals 15 residues. The germline V gene has CDR1 KGHSH and CDR2 LQKENI.

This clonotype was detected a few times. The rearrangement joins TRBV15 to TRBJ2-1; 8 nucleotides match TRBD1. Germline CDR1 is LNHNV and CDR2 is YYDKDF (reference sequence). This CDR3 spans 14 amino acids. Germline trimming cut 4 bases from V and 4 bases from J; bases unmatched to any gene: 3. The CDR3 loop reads CATSTDRGYNEQFF. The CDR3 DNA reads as TGTGCCACCAGCACCGACAGGGGTTACAATGAGCAGTTCTTC.

As DNA, the CDR3 is TGTGCCAGCAGCGGAAGGGCTGGAAACACCATATATTTT. This sequence encodes CASSGRAGNTIYF. The chain carries TRBV9 and TRBJ1-3; no clear D gene. Germline loops: CDR1 SGDLS, CDR2 YYNGEE. The CDR3 totals 13 residues. Trimming shortened V by 3 bases and J by 2 bases, and 6 bases separated the two germline ends.

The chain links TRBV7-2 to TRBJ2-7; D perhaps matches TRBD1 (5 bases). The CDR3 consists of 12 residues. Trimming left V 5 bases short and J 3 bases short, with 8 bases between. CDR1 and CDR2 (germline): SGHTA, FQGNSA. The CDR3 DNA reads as TGTGCCAGCAGCACCGACAGCTACGAGCAGTACGTC. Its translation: CASSTDSYEQYV.

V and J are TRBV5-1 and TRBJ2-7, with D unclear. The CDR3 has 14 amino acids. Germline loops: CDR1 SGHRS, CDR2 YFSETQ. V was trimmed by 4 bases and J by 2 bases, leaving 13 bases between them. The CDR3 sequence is CASSQPGLTYEQYF. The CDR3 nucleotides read TGCGCCAGCAGCCAACCGGGCCTGACCTACGAGCAGTACTTC.

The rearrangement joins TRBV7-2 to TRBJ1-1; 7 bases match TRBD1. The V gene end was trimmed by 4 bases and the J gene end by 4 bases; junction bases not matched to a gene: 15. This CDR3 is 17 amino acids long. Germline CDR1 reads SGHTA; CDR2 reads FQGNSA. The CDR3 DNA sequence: TGTGCCAGCAGCTCGTCGGCAGGGGGGATAAGGGGCACTGAAGCTTTCTTT. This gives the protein CASSSSAGGIRGTEAFF.

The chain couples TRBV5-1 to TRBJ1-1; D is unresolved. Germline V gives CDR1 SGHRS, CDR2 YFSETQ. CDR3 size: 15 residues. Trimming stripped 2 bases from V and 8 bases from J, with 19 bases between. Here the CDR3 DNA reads TGCGCCAGCAGCTTTGACGCTCACTGGCAGATCGAAGCTTTCTTT. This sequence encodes CASSFDAHWQIEAFF.

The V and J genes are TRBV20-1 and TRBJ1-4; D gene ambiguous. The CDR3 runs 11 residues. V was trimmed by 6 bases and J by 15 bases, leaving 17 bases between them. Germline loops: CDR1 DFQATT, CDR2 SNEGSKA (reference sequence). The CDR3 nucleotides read TGCAGTGCCCAACCGGGCGGGGAGGTGTTTTTT. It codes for CSAQPGGEVFF.

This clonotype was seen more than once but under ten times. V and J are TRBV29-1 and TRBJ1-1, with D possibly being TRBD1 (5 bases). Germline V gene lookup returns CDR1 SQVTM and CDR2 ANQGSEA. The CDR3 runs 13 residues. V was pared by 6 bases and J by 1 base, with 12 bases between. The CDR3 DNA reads TGCAGCGTAGGGGTGGGCCGGAACACTGAAGCTTTCTTT. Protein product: CSVGVGRNTEAFF.

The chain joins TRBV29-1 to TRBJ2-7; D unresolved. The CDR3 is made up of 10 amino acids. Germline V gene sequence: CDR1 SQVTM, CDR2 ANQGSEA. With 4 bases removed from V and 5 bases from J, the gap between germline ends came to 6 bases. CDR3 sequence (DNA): TGCAGCGTTGGACGACACGAGCAGTACGTC. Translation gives CSVGRHEQYV.

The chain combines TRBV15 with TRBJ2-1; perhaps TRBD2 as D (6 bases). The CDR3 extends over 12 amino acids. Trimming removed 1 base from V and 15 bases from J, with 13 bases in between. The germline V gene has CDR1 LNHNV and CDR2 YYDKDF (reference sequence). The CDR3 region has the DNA TGTGCCACCAGCAGAGTAGGAGGGAATCGGTTCTTC. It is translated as CATSRVGGNRFF. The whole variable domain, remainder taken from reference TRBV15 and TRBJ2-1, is DAMVIQNPRYQVTQFGKPVTLSCSQTLNHNVMYWYQQKSSQAPKLLFHYYDKDFNNEADTPDNFQSRRPNTSFCFLDIRSPGLGDTAMYLCATSRVGGNRFFGPGTRLTVL.

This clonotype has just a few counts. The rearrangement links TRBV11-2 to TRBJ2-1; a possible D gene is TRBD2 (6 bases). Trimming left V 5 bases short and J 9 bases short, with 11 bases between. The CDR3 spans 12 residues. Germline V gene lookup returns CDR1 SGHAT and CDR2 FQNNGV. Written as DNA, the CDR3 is TGTGCCAGCAGCCACGGGGGTGGTGAGCAGTTCTTC. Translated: CASSHGGGEQFF.

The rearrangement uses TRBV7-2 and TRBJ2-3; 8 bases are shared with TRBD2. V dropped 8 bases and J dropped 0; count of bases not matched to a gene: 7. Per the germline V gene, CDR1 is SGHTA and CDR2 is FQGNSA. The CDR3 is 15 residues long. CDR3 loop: CASLIAGISTDTQYF. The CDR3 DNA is TGTGCCAGCCTTATAGCGGGGATCAGCACAGATACGCAGTATTTT.

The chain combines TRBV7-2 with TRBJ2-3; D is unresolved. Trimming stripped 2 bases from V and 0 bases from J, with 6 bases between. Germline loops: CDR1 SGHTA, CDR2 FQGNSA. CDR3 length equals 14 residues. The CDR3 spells CASSLLVSTDTQYF. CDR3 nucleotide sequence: TGTGCCAGCAGCTTACTCGTGAGCACAGATACGCAGTATTTT.

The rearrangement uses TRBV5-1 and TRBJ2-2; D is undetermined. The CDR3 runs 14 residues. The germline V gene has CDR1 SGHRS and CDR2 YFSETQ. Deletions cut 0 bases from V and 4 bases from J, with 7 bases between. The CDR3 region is CASSLGLSTGELFF. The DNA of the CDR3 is TGCGCCAGCAGCTTGGGATTGAGCACCGGGGAGCTGTTTTTT.

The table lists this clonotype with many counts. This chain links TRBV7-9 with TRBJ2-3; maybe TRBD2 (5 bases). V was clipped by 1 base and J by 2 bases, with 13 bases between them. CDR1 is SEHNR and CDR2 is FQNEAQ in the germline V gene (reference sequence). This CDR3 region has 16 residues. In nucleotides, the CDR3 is TGTGCCAGCAGCTTAGTCCCCACTAGTTTCACAGATACGCAGTATTTT. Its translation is CASSLVPTSFTDTQYF.

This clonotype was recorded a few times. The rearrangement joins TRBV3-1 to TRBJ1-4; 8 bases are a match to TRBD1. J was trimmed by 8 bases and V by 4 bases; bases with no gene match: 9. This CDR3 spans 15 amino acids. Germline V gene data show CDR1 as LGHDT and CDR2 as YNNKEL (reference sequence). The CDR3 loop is CASSLTGTGNEKLFF. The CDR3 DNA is TGTGCCAGCAGCCTTACCGGGACAGGCAACGAAAAACTGTTTTTT.

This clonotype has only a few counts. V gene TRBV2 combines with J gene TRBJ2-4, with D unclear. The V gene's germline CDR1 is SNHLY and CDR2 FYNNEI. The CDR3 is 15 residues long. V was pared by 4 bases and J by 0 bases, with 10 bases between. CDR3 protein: CASSGTTSAKNIQYF. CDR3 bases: TGTGCCAGCAGTGGGACCACCTCAGCCAAAAACATTCAGTACTTC.

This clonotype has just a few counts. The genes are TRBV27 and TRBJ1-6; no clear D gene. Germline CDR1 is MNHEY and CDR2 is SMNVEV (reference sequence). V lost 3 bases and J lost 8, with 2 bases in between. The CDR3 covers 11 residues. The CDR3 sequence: CASSFYSPLHF. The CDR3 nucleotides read TGTGCCAGCAGTTTCTATTCACCCCTCCACTTT.

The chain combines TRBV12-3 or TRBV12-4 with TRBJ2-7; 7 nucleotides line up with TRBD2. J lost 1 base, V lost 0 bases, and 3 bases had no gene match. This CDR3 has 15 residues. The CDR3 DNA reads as TGTGCCAGCAGTTTAGCGGCTAGCGGATCCTACGAGCAGTACTTC. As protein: CASSLAASGSYEQYF.